This entry describes one T cell receptor beta chain. The antigen is unknown. The data were obtained in a study of cytomegalovirus exposure and HLA in healthy donors. Study-wide findings and caveats: According to a later analysis, donors in an Asian-associated ancestry cluster reportedly had fewer N-insertions than the roughly 670-donor mean. A later analysis linked a missense DCLRE1C variant to TCR beta V- and J-gene trimming.

CDR3 length: 17 amino acids. Trimming cost V 1 base and J 0 bases; bases outside gene matches: 3. Germline CDR1 and CDR2: SGDLS and YYNGEE. The PCR made use of 60 Vbeta and 13 Jbeta primers. Authors' methods: In a later analysis, of tens of millions of unique beta chains, roughly 11 million appeared in at least two donors. Using immunoSEQ multiplex PCR, the repertoire was profiled, and TCRdb retains in-frame clones only, with some absent. For V, J and clone size, that table is used; D and trimming come from the DNA. The sample consists of more than 85,000 clones, about three quarters of them appearing once.

This clonotype originated in a woman in her sixties in good health and CMV-seropositive. The V gene is TRBV9, the J gene TRBJ2-2, with 10 nucleotides matching TRBD2. The sample consisted of PBMCs. The CDR3 region has the DNA TGTGCCAGCAGCGTAACCACTAGCGGGACGAACACCGGGGAGCTGTTTTTT. This codes for CASSVTTSGTNTGELFF. Based on the CDR3 plus reference TRBV9 and TRBJ2-2, the full variable domain is DSGVTQTPKHLITATGQRVTLRCSPRSGDLSVYWYQQSLDQGLQFLIQYYNGEERAKGNILERFSAQQFPDLHSELNLSSLELGDSALYFCASSVTTSGTNTGELFFGEGSRLTVL.